This TCR beta chain was obtained from a study of blood T cell repertoires in COVID-19. Study at large: The United States, Italy and Spain supplied acute and convalescent COVID-19 samples.

Repertoires were generated with immunoSEQ multiplex PCR, while TCRdb's copy carries only in-frame clones and drops some. The sample lists a few hundred thousand clones, 90% occurring once. V lost 4 bases and J lost 3, with 12 bases in between. Germline loops: CDR1 LNHDA, CDR2 SQIVND (reference sequence). This CDR3 comprises 14 residues. Sequenced material: PBMCs or T cells enriched from blood (not recorded which). The chain joins TRBV19 to TRBJ1-2; TRBD1 is a possible D gene (5 bases). The receptor comes from a young man who had been exposed to COVID-19. This chain's CDR3 is CASSRLGRDYGYTF. The CDR3, as DNA: TGTGCCAGTAGTAGGTTGGGGCGAGACTATGGCTACACCTTC.